What follows are 9 T cell receptor beta chains derived from one specimen sequenced in a study of PD-1 blockade in mismatch repair-deficient tumors. Here immunoSEQ multiplex PCR was the method, and the copy in TCRdb shows in-frame clones only, minus some. The sample shows about 51,000 clones, more than 65% of them seen only once. The sample in question was peripheral blood, obtained approximately 20 weeks after starting pembrolizumab. These TCRs come from an adult with mismatch repair-deficient cancer.

The chain couples TRBV7-2 to TRBJ1-4; D ambiguous. Trimming shortened V by 8 bases and J by 2 bases, and 9 bases separated the two germline ends. In germline, CDR1 is SGHTA, CDR2 FQGNSA. The CDR3 sequence is 13 residues long. CDR3 coding DNA: TGTGCCAGCGCACGGGCTACTAATGAAAAACTGTTTTTT. Translation gives CASARATNEKLFF.

This rearrangement joins TRBV29-1 to TRBJ1-1, with a tentative D call TRBD1 (5 bases). CDR3 length: 13 residues. Trimming took off 3 bases at V and 1 base at J, with 9 bases between the two ends. From germline, CDR1 is SQVTM and CDR2 ANQGSEA. CDR3 sequence: CSVDSGPNTEAFF. In DNA, the CDR3 is TGCAGCGTTGATTCGGGACCGAACACTGAAGCTTTCTTT.

The V call is TRBV9, the J call TRBJ2-5; 7 nucleotides align to TRBD2. J was trimmed by 4 bases and V by 0 bases; bases with no gene match: 9. This CDR3 has 16 amino acids. Germline assignment: CDR1 SGDLS and CDR2 YYNGEE. Written as DNA, the CDR3 is TGTGCCAGCAGCGTAGGACCCAGCGGGACCGGAGAGACCCAGTACTTC. Translated, it gives CASSVGPSGTGETQYF.

The rearrangement joins TRBV19 to TRBJ2-1, with 12 bases fitting TRBD2. J lost 4 bases, V lost 3 bases, and 4 bases had no gene match. This CDR3 spans 16 amino acids. Germline CDR1 is LNHDA and CDR2 is SQIVND (reference sequence). In nucleotides, the CDR3 is TGTGCCAGTAGTATCCTTACTAGCGGGAGGTACAATGAGCAGTTCTTC. The encoded protein is CASSILTSGRYNEQFF.

A remark on this clone: One junction end does not reproduce the germline sequence, and a read error may be involved. The CDR3 loop is CANSLVGPANYGYTF. The CDR3 DNA sequence: TGTGCCAACAGCTTAGTTGGCCCGGCGAACTATGGCTACACCTTC. This chain links TRBV13 with TRBJ1-2; no clear D. The CDR3 spans 15 residues. Germline loops: CDR1 PRHDT, CDR2 FYEKMQ (reference sequence).

This chain joins TRBV11-3 and TRBJ2-5; D remains unclear. Trimming removed 1 base at V and 4 bases at J, with 13 bases between. Germline V CDR1 and CDR2: SGHNT, YENEEA. CDR3 length: 15 amino acids. DNA for the CDR3: TGTGCCAGCAGCTTAGTATCGGCACGAGGAGAGACCCAGTACTTC. Residues: CASSLVSARGETQYF.

The chain carries TRBV9 and TRBJ2-2, with 7 bases aligning to TRBD2. The CDR3 sequence is 15 residues long. CDR1 is SGDLS and CDR2 is YYNGEE in the germline V gene. V was clipped by 0 bases and J by 3 bases; unmatched bases: 2. The CDR3 coding sequence is TGTGCCAGCAGCGTAGTAGCGGGTCACACCGGGGAGCTGTTTTTT. Amino acid sequence: CASSVVAGHTGELFF.

The chain uses TRBV4-2 and TRBJ1-5; D unclear. CDR1 and CDR2 (germline): LGHNA, YNFKEQ. Trimming took 1 base from V and 4 from J, leaving 8 bases between them. This CDR3 is built from 14 residues. The CDR3 loop is CASSQVQLNQPQHF. The CDR3 DNA sequence: TGTGCCAGCAGCCAAGTACAGTTAAATCAGCCCCAGCATTTT.

This clone has a handful of counts. V is TRBV4-3 and J is TRBJ1-5; D call uncertain. This CDR3 has 14 amino acids. The germline gives CDR1 LGHNA, CDR2 YSLEER. V was trimmed by 1 base and J by 2 bases, leaving 6 bases between them. CDR3 in DNA: TGCGCCAGCAGCCAAGGACGAGGCAATCAGCCCCAGCATTTT. Its protein is CASSQGRGNQPQHF.